The 17 T cell receptor beta chains presented below share a single source sample, sequenced in a study of cytomegalovirus exposure and HLA in healthy donors. The PCR was carried out with 60 Vbeta primers and 13 Jbeta primers. Assay: immunoSEQ multiplex PCR; the TCRdb copy retains only in-frame clones and omits some. Of roughly 120,000 clones in the sample, 55% to 75% were seen once. Sequencing was performed on PBMCs. These receptor sequences come from a woman aged 40-49 years in good health and CMV-seropositive.

V is TRBV7-2 and J is TRBJ1-6; TRBD1 matches at 7 bases. Germline trimming cut 5 bases from V and 6 bases from J; bases unmatched to any gene: 16. The CDR3 consists of 18 residues. CDR1 is SGHTA and CDR2 is FQGNSA in the germline V gene. The CDR3 nucleotides are TGTGCCAGCAGCACCCATCCGACAGGGTATGGGCTTAATTCACCCCTCCACTTT. Translating gives CASSTHPTGYGLNSPLHF.

The chain recombines TRBV6-4 with TRBJ2-3; 14 positions agree with TRBD2. J was trimmed by 4 bases and V by 0 bases; bases with no gene match: 0. Germline CDR1 reads MRHNA; CDR2 reads SNTAGT. This CDR3 has 16 residues. CDR3 in DNA: TGTGCCAGCAGTGACTCGACTAGCGGGGGGGCAGATACGCAGTATTTT. This translates into CASSDSTSGGADTQYF.

The genes are TRBV11-2 and TRBJ2-1, with D uncertain. V lost 1 base to trimming and J lost 6 bases, with 10 bases between them. The CDR3 runs to 14 residues. Germline V lookup: CDR1 SGHAT, CDR2 FQNNGV. For the CDR3, the DNA is TGTGCCAGCAGCTTAGTATCCTTTAGCAATGAGCAGTTCTTC. Translation: CASSLVSFSNEQFF.

The rearrangement links TRBV19 to TRBJ1-5; a possible D gene is TRBD1 (6 bases). This CDR3 contains 12 residues. V lost 5 bases and J lost 11, with 13 bases in between. Germline values: CDR1 LNHDA, CDR2 SQIVND (reference sequence). The CDR3: CASSPQGLSQHF. The CDR3 bases are TGTGCCAGTAGTCCACAGGGTTTATCCCAGCATTTT.

This rearrangement joins TRBV6-5 to TRBJ2-1; D not certain. The CDR3 sequence is 14 residues long. Germline V lookup: CDR1 MNHEY, CDR2 SVGAGI. Trimming removed 0 bases at V and 6 bases at J, with 9 bases between. The CDR3 protein is CASSYSNSGNEQFF. CDR3 in DNA: TGTGCCAGCAGTTACTCCAACAGTGGCAATGAGCAGTTCTTC.

The chain employs TRBV4-3 and TRBJ2-5; D gene unclear. The CDR3 loop spans 15 amino acids. Germline CDR1 reads LGHNA; CDR2 reads YSLEER. V lost 3 bases, J lost 7 bases, and 18 bases lay in between. The CDR3 sequence is CASSQVFVGAGTQYF. CDR3 coding DNA: TGCGCCAGCAGCCAGGTATTCGTGGGCGCTGGGACCCAGTACTTC.

This clone was seen only a few times. The chain has TRBV5-4 and TRBJ2-3, with 8 bases matching TRBD2. V lost 4 bases to trimming and J lost 0 bases; unmatched junction nucleotides: 7. This CDR3 has 16 residues. Per the germline V gene, CDR1 is SGHNT and CDR2 is YYREEE (reference sequence). CDR3 nucleotides: TGTGCCAGCAGCCCCACTAGCGGACCTAGCACAGATACGCAGTATTTT. It codes for CASSPTSGPSTDTQYF.

V and J are TRBV6-5 and TRBJ1-2; unclear D gene. V lost 0 bases to trimming and J lost 0 bases, with 8 bases between them. CDR3 length equals 15 residues. The germline CDR1 and CDR2 sequences are MNHEY and SVGAGI. CDR3 in DNA: TGTGCCAGCAGTTACTCGAGTGAGACTAACTATGGCTACACCTTC. Amino acid sequence: CASSYSSETNYGYTF.

The CDR3 region is CASSEAGTDYYEQYF. CDR3 in DNA: TGTGCCAGCAGTGAAGCCGGGACAGATTACTACGAGCAGTACTTC. The chain recombines TRBV6-1 with TRBJ2-7, with TRBD1 matching 7 bases. The length of the CDR3 is 15 residues. Trimming cost V 0 bases and J 3 bases; bases outside gene matches: 5. Germline values: CDR1 MNHNS, CDR2 SASEGT.

The chain uses TRBV27 and TRBJ1-6; 8 bases align to TRBD1. V dropped 5 bases and J dropped 8; count of bases not matched to a gene: 2. Germline CDR1 and CDR2: MNHEY and SMNVEV (reference sequence). This CDR3 is 13 amino acids long. In nucleotides, the CDR3 is TGTGCCAGCAGTGAACAGGGGGATTCACCCCTCCACTTT. Protein sequence: CASSEQGDSPLHF.

This sequence joins TRBV6-5 and TRBJ1-6, with TRBD1 matching 9 bases. The CDR3 is made up of 15 amino acids. Trimming removed 7 bases from V and 8 bases from J; junction bases left unmatched: 9. Germline values: CDR1 MNHEY, CDR2 SVGAGI. The CDR3 DNA follows: TGTGCCAGCACCAACAGGGGGCCTCGAGATTCACCCCTCCACTTT. Its protein product is CASTNRGPRDSPLHF.

This chain joins TRBV29-1 and TRBJ1-1; possible D gene TRBD1, 6 bases. The CDR3 extends over 16 amino acids. Germline CDR1 and CDR2: SQVTM and ANQGSEA. V was shortened by 4 bases and J by 5 bases, with 23 bases between the two germline ends. In DNA, the CDR3 is TGCAGCGTTGGGTGGGGCAGGGGCAGGACGGGGACTGAAGCTTTCTTT. Protein: CSVGWGRGRTGTEAFF.

The chain joins TRBV7-2 to TRBJ2-3; 8 bases agree with TRBD1. CDR1 is SGHTA, CDR2 FQGNSA, per germline. V dropped 5 bases and J dropped 5; count of bases not matched to a gene: 12. The CDR3 covers 16 residues. This chain's CDR3 is CASSRRQGWERDTQYF. The CDR3 DNA reads TGTGCCAGCAGCCGAAGACAGGGGTGGGAAAGAGATACGCAGTATTTT.

The chain joins TRBV5-1 to TRBJ1-1; D is perhaps TRBD1 (5 bases). The V gene lost 2 bases and the J gene lost 6 bases, with 20 bases spanning the gap. CDR1 SGHRS and CDR2 YFSETQ come from the germline V gene. There are 16 residues in the CDR3. In DNA, the CDR3 is TGCGCCAGCAGCTTAGACTCCAGGGCCCTCCCTTCTGAAGCTTTCTTT. It translates to CASSLDSRALPSEAFF. The entire variable domain, with the rest obtained from reference TRBV5-1 and TRBJ1-1, is as follows: KAGVTQTPRYLIKTRGQQVTLSCSPISGHRSVSWYQQTPGQGLQFLFEYFSETQRNKGNFPGRFSGRQFSNSRSEMNVSTLELGDSALYLCASSLDSRALPSEAFFGQGTRLTVV.

The chain is built from TRBV7-2 and TRBJ2-5; D is perhaps TRBD1 (7 bases). Trimming pared 5 bases from V and 4 bases from J, leaving 23 bases between. The CDR3 covers 17 residues. The germline V gene has CDR1 SGHTA and CDR2 FQGNSA. The CDR3 protein is CASSRGTAQGEGETQYF. The CDR3 DNA is TGTGCCAGCAGCCGGGGGACAGCCCAAGGGGAAGGAGAGACCCAGTACTTC.

The rearrangement links TRBV2 to TRBJ1-2; 7 bases match TRBD1. J was trimmed by 4 bases and V by 2 bases; bases with no gene match: 4. The CDR3 sequence is 14 residues long. The germline CDR1 and CDR2 sequences are SNHLY and FYNNEI. The CDR3 nucleotides read TGTGCCAGCAGTGAAACCAGGGGGATCTATGGCTACACCTTC. Amino acids: CASSETRGIYGYTF.

This clone was observed a handful of times. The chain couples TRBV5-1 to TRBJ1-2; TRBD1 agrees at 10 bases. The CDR3 sequence is 14 residues long. Germline V gives CDR1 SGHRS, CDR2 YFSETQ. The junction had 6 bases not matched to a gene; V was cut back by 5 bases and J by 5 bases. This CDR3 reads CASRTSGQGYGYTF. Here the CDR3 DNA reads TGCGCCAGCAGGACGTCGGGACAGGGGTATGGCTACACCTTC. Variable domain in full (rest from reference TRBV5-1 and TRBJ1-2): KAGVTQTPRYLIKTRGQQVTLSCSPISGHRSVSWYQQTPGQGLQFLFEYFSETQRNKGNFPGRFSGRQFSNSRSEMNVSTLELGDSALYLCASRTSGQGYGYTFGSGTRLTVV.